The rows below give T cell receptor beta chains drawn from one sample of a study of OX40 agonist ivuxolimab in advanced cancers. Assay: immunoSEQ multiplex PCR; the TCRdb copy retains only in-frame clones and omits some. Here the sample spans 35,000 to 45,000 clones, roughly 80% being singletons. The sequencing here drew on CD4+ or CD8+ T cells sorted from blood, taken in a trial of the OX40 agonist ivuxolimab. These receptors originate from an adult with an advanced solid tumor such as melanoma, head and neck, liver or kidney cancer. The CDR3 runs from the conserved cysteine through the conserved F or W. The D gene is left open where the match is weak. Size values are once, few and many counts, or a class for expanded clones, and some rows have none.

clone size	CDR3 length	D gene	V gene	J gene	CDR3 DNA	CDR3 protein
.	13	.	TRBV2	TRBJ1-4	TGTGCCAGCAGTGTAGGGTCTAATGAAAAACTGTTTTTT	CASSVGSNEKLFF
.	16	.	TRBV19	TRBJ1-2	TGTGCCAGTAGTATCTCGTTTAGGGGACCTGAGAGAGGCTACACCTTC	CASSISFRGPERGYTF
.	14	.	TRBV14	TRBJ1-3	TGTGCCAGCAGCCAGGCCAACTCTGGAAACACCATATATTTT	CASSQANSGNTIYF
.	15	.	TRBV6-5	TRBJ2-2	TGTGCCAGCAGTTACGACCGTAGCCCATCCGGGGAGCTGTTTTTT	CASSYDRSPSGELFF
.	16	.	TRBV5-4	TRBJ2-1	TGTGCCAGCAGCTTGGAGTTAATCGGCATCCACGGTGAGCAGTTCTTC	CASSLELIGIHGEQFF
.	14	.	TRBV9	TRBJ2-7	TGTGCCAGCAGCGCGAGGGGCCTTCTCTACGAGCAGTACTTC	CASSARGLLYEQYF
once	12	TRBD1	TRBV28	TRBJ2-7	TGTGCCAGCAGTTCCGGACAGGTCGGTAGGTACTTC	CASSSGQVGRYF
.	15	.	TRBV5-1	TRBJ2-7	TGCGCCAGCAGCTTGGCCGGAGCGCCTACCTACGAGCAGTACTTC	CASSLAGAPTYEQYF
medium-sized	13	TRBD2	TRBV2	TRBJ2-2	TGTGCCAGCCGCGGGAGGGACACCGGGGAGCTGTTTTTT	CASRGRDTGELFF
.	14	TRBD1	TRBV28	TRBJ1-1	TGTGCCAGCAGCCCGACAGGGCGGAACACTGAAGCTTTCTTT	CASSPTGRNTEAFF
.	17	.	TRBV7-9	TRBJ1-3	TGTGCCAGCAGCTTAGCGGCGACGGCCAGCTCTGGAAACACCATATATTTT	CASSLAATASSGNTIYF
.	12	TRBD1	TRBV2	TRBJ2-1	TGTGCCAGCAGCGATACAGGGGATGAGCAGTTCTTC	CASSDTGDEQFF
.	15	.	TRBV18	TRBJ2-1	TGTGCCAGCTCACCATTGGCGGTCCCCGACAATGAGCAGTTCTTC	CASSPLAVPDNEQFF
.	14	.	TRBV11-2	TRBJ1-2	TGTGCCAGCAGCTTAGATCTGGGCCTCTATGGCTACACCTTC	CASSLDLGLYGYTF
.	17	TRBD2	TRBV16	TRBJ2-1	TGTGCCAGCAGCCAACGGACTAGCGGGAGAGGCTACAATGAGCAGTTCTTC	CASSQRTSGRGYNEQFF
.	15	.	TRBV28	TRBJ2-5	TGTGCCAGCAGTTTTGCCCGGGGGATCCAAGAGACCCAGTACTTC	CASSFARGIQETQYF
.	15	.	TRBV6-1	TRBJ1-2	TGTGCCAGCATCGACCCGAATCCGGTCCTATATGGCTACACCTTC	CASIDPNPVLYGYTF
.	13	.	TRBV10-1	TRBJ2-2	TGCGCCAGCAGTAGGGGGGGCACCGGGGAGCTGTTTTTT	CASSRGGTGELFF
.	16	.	TRBV6-5	TRBJ2-1	TGTGCCAGCAGTTACTCGATCAGTCGGTATTACAATGAGCAGTTCTTC	CASSYSISRYYNEQFF
.	15	.	TRBV7-9	TRBJ1-4	TGTGCCAGCAGCTCCCGAGGGACGGGAGGGGAAAAACTGTTTTTT	CASSSRGTGGEKLFF
.	11	.	TRBV10-3	TRBJ2-7	TGTGCCATCAGTGAGAGCAAGGAGCAGTACTTC	CAISESKEQYF
.	12	.	TRBV30	TRBJ2-7	TGTGCCTGGATCGGGCCTTACTACGAGCAGTACTTC	CAWIGPYYEQYF
.	13	.	TRBV10-1	TRBJ1-6	TGCGCCAGCAGTGGCGGGACCAATTCACCCCTCCACTTT	CASSGGTNSPLHF
.	16	TRBD1	TRBV5-1	TRBJ1-5	TGCGCCAGCAGCTTGGGGGCAGGGGGCAACAATCAGCCCCAGCATTTT	CASSLGAGGNNQPQHF
once	12	.	TRBV11-2	TRBJ2-1	TGTGCCAGCAGCTTAGAGGGTAGTGGGCAGTTCTTC	CASSLEGSGQFF
few	13	TRBD1	TRBV25-1	TRBJ1-1	TGTGCCAGCACCAAAGGACAGGGAACCGAAGCTTTCTTT	CASTKGQGTEAFF
few	15	.	TRBV4-1	TRBJ1-4	TGCGCCAGCAGCCAAGAGGGGCTTGCGGGTGAAAAACTGTTTTTT	CASSQEGLAGEKLFF
.	17	TRBD2	TRBV7-3	TRBJ2-1	TGTGCCAGCAGCTCCGCCCCTCGCGGGGGCTCCTACAATGAGCAGTTCTTC	CASSSAPRGGSYNEQFF
.	14	.	TRBV28	TRBJ1-2	TGTGCCAGCAGTCTAGACGTCGGCGGAGGGGGCTACACCTTC	CASSLDVGGGGYTF
.	15	TRBD1	TRBV11-3	TRBJ2-1	TGTGCCAGCAGCTTACGTCAGGGGGACTACAATGAGCAGTTCTTC	CASSLRQGDYNEQFF
.	15	.	TRBV21-1	TRBJ2-7	TGTGCCAGCAGCAGCGACGGAGAGTTAAGTAGAGAGCAGTACTTC	CASSSDGELSREQYF
few	14	TRBD1	TRBV5-1	TRBJ1-2	TGCGCCAGCAGCGCCGCCGGGACAGGGTACGGCTACACCTTC	CASSAAGTGYGYTF
.	14	TRBD2	TRBV10-1	TRBJ2-3	TGCGCCAGCAGTGAAAGGGCGGGAGCAGATACGCAGTATTTT	CASSERAGADTQYF
.	16	TRBD1	TRBV7-9	TRBJ2-3	TGTGCCAGCAGCTCCCCGACAGGGGGGCGGGAAGATACGCAGTATTTT	CASSSPTGGREDTQYF
few	15	TRBD1	TRBV9	TRBJ1-2	TGTGCCAGCAGCGCCCGGGACAGGGGTGCCTATGGCTACACCTTC	CASSARDRGAYGYTF
.	15	.	TRBV19	TRBJ2-2	TGTGCCAGTAGACGGGATAGGTCGAACACCGGGGAGCTGTTTTTT	CASRRDRSNTGELFF
.	17	TRBD2	TRBV4-2	TRBJ2-1	TGTGCCAGCAGCCAACGAGGGACTAGCGGGAGTTACAATGAGCAGTTCTTC	CASSQRGTSGSYNEQFF